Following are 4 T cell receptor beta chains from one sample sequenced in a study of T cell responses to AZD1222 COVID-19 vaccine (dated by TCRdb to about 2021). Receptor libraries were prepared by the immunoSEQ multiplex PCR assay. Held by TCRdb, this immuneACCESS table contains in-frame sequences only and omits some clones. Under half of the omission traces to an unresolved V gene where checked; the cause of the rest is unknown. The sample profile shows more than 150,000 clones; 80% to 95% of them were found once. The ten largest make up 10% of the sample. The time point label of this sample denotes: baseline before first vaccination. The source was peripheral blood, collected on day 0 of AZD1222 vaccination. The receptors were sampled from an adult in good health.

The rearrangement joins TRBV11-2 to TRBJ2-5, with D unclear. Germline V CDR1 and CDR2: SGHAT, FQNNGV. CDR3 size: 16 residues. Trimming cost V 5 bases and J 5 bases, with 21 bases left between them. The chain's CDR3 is CASSLPPGQSGETQYF. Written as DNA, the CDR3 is TGTGCCAGCAGCCTCCCTCCGGGCCAGAGTGGGGAGACCCAGTACTTC. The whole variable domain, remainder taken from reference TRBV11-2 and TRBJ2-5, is EAGVAQSPRYKIIEKRQSVAFWCNPISGHATLYWYQQILGQGPKLLIQFQNNGVVDDSQLPKDRFSAERLKGVDSTLKIQPAKLEDSAVYLCASSLPPGQSGETQYFGPGTRLLVL.

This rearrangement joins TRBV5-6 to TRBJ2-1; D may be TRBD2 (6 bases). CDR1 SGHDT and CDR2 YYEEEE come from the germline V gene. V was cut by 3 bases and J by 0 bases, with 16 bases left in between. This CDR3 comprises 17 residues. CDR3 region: CASSSAGPRSSYNEQFF. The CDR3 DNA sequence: TGTGCCAGCAGCTCCGCGGGACCCAGGAGCTCCTACAATGAGCAGTTCTTC.

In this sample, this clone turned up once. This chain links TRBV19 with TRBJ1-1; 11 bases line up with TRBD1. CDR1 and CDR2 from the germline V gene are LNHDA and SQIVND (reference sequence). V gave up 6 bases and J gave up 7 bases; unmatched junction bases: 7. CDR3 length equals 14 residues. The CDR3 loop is CASSRGQGAFEAFF. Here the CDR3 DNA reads TGTGCCAGTAGCCGCGGACAGGGGGCGTTTGAAGCTTTCTTT.

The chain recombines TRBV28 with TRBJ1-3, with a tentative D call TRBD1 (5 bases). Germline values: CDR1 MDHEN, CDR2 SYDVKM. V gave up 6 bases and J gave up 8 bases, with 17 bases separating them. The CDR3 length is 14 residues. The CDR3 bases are TGTGCCAGCAGGACCGGGGCACTTGGGGACACCATATATTTT. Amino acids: CASRTGALGDTIYF.